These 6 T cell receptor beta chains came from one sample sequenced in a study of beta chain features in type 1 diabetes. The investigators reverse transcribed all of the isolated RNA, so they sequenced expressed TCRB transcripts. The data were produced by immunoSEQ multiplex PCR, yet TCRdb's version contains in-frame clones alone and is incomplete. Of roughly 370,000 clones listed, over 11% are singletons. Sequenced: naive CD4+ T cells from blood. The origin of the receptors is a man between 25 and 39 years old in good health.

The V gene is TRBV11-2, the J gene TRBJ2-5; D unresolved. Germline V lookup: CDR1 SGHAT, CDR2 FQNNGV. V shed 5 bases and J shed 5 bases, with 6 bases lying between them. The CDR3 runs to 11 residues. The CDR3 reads CASSHKETQYF. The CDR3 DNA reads TGTGCCAGCAGCCACAAGGAGACCCAGTACTTC.

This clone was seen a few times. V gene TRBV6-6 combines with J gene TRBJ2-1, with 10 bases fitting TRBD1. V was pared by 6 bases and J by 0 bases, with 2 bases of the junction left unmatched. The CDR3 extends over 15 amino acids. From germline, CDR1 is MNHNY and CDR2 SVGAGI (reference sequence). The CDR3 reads CASRGQGSSYNEQFF. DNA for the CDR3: TGTGCCAGCAGGGGACAGGGGAGCTCCTACAATGAGCAGTTCTTC.

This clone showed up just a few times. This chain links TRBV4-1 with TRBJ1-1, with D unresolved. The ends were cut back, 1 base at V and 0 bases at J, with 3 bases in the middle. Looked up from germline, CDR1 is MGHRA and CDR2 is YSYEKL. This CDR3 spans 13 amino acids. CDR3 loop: CASSQVMNTEAFF. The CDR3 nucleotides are TGCGCCAGCAGCCAAGTTATGAACACTGAAGCTTTCTTT.

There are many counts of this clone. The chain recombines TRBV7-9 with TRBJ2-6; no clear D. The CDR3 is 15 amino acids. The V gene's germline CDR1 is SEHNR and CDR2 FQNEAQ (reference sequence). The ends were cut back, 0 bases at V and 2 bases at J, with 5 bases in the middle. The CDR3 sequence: CASSLAGTGANVLTF. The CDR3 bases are TGTGCCAGCAGCTTAGCAGGGACTGGGGCCAACGTCCTGACTTTC. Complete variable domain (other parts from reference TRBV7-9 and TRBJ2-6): DTGVSQNPRHKITKRGQNVTFRCDPISEHNRLYWYRQTLGQGPEFLTYFQNEAQLEKSRLLSDRFSAERPKGSFSTLEIQRTEQGDSAMYLCASSLAGTGANVLTFGAGSRLTVL.

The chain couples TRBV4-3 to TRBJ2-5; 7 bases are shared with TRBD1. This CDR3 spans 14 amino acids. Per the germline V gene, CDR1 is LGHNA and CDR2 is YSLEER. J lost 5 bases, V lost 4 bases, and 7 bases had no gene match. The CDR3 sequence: CASSRGTAWETQYF. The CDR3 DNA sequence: TGCGCCAGCAGCCGAGGGACAGCCTGGGAGACCCAGTACTTC.

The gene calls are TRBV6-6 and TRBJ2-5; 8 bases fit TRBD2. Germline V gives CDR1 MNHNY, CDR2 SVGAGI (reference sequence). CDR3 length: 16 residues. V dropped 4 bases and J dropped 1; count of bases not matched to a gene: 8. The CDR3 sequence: CASSSRLREGQETQYF. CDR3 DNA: TGTGCCAGCAGTTCCCGACTACGGGAGGGCCAAGAGACCCAGTACTTC.